Following are 19 T cell receptor beta chains from one sample sequenced in a study of blood T cell repertoires in COVID-19. Clones were read by immunoSEQ multiplex PCR, and TCRdb kept only the in-frame ones, dropping some. The table lists around 300,000 clones, more than 80% of them singletons. Sequenced material: peripheral blood. The receptors come from a woman aged 25-40 years with active or convalescent COVID-19.

V usage is TRBV12-3 or TRBV12-4 and J usage is TRBJ1-2, with 7 bases aligning to TRBD1. The CDR3 has 13 residues. V lost 6 bases, J lost 7 bases, and 8 bases stayed unmatched. CDR3 sequence reads: CASSDKGTAGYTF. DNA of the CDR3: TGTGCCAGCAGCGATAAAGGGACAGCTGGCTACACCTTC.

The chain is built from TRBV6-5 and TRBJ1-1; TRBD1 matches 10 bases. Trimming took 4 bases from V and 5 from J; bases not matched to a gene: 4. CDR1 and CDR2 from the germline V gene are MNHEY and SVGAGI. The CDR3 is 14 residues long. This CDR3 is CASSFDRGRTEAFF. CDR3 DNA: TGTGCCAGCAGTTTCGACAGGGGGCGAACTGAAGCTTTCTTT.

The chain recombines TRBV9 with TRBJ1-6, with D perhaps TRBD1 (5 bases). Germline loops: CDR1 SGDLS, CDR2 YYNGEE. Trimming removed 6 bases from V and 0 bases from J, with 13 bases in between. This CDR3 has 16 residues. DNA of the CDR3: TGTGCCAGCACCCCTGGTGGGGCCTCCTATAATTCACCCCTCCACTTT. Encoded protein: CASTPGGASYNSPLHF.

The chain couples TRBV11-1 to TRBJ1-4, with a weak D call TRBD1 (5 bases). The CDR3 sequence is 13 residues long. V shed 5 bases and J shed 8 bases, with 12 bases lying between them. Germline V CDR1 and CDR2: SGHAT, FQDESV (reference sequence). CDR3 DNA sequence: TGTGCCAGCAGCGCCCGTCGGGGGGAAAAACTGTTTTTT. Its protein is CASSARRGEKLFF.

This chain uses TRBV5-8 with TRBJ1-5, with D possibly being TRBD1 (6 bases). CDR1 and CDR2 from the germline V gene are SGHTS and YDEGEE. The CDR3 has 13 residues. V was shortened by 5 bases and J by 7 bases, with 13 bases between the two germline ends. This CDR3 reads CASRPTGLQPQHF. The CDR3 region has the DNA TGTGCCAGCAGGCCTACAGGGTTGCAGCCCCAGCATTTT.

V and J are TRBV5-1 and TRBJ2-1, with 9 bases fitting TRBD2. The CDR3 is 18 amino acids. Germline-derived CDR1 and CDR2 are SGHRS and YFSETQ. With 4 bases clipped from V and 0 bases from J, the junction kept 11 bases outside the gene matches. CDR3 loop: CASSPWIAGASSYNEQFF. In DNA form, the CDR3 reads TGCGCCAGCAGCCCCTGGATAGCGGGGGCCAGCTCCTACAATGAGCAGTTCTTC.

In this sample, this clone turned up a few times. The chain has TRBV12-3 or TRBV12-4 and TRBJ1-5; no definite D call. This CDR3 spans 11 amino acids. Trimming removed 3 bases at V and 9 bases at J, with 6 bases between. As DNA, the CDR3 is TGTGCCAGCAGTTTTGAGGGGCCCCAGCATTTT. Protein sequence: CASSFEGPQHF.

V gene TRBV12-3 or TRBV12-4 combines with J gene TRBJ2-7; 7 nucleotides match TRBD1. The CDR3 contains 13 residues. V shed 5 bases and J 10 bases; nucleotides not matched to a gene: 11. The CDR3 DNA follows: TGTGCCAGCAGTATACCGGGACAGCCAGAACAGTACTTC. Translated: CASSIPGQPEQYF.

J is TRBJ1-2 and V is TRBV10-1; no definite D call. With 6 bases removed from V and 3 bases from J, the gap between germline ends came to 11 bases. This CDR3 region has 13 residues. Looked up from germline, CDR1 is WNHNN and CDR2 is SYGVQD (reference sequence). The CDR3: CASSEDTYYGYTF. CDR3 DNA: TGCGCCAGCAGCGAAGACACTTACTATGGCTACACCTTC.

The chain joins TRBV27 to TRBJ1-2; 7 bases fit TRBD1. This CDR3 is 14 amino acids long. Losses at the gene ends were 6 bases for V and 2 bases for J; bases not matched to a gene: 6. From germline, CDR1 is MNHEY and CDR2 SMNVEV (reference sequence). CDR3 DNA sequence: TGTGCCAGCAGCTCAGCACAGGGGAACTATGGCTACACCTTC. Translation: CASSSAQGNYGYTF.

The chain links TRBV19 to TRBJ1-1, with D possibly matching TRBD1 (5 bases). V was shortened by 7 bases and J by 5 bases, with 11 bases between the two germline ends. Germline lookup yields CDR1 LNHDA and CDR2 SQIVND (reference sequence). The CDR3 runs to 12 residues. The CDR3 protein is CASTGMGTEAFF. CDR3 in DNA: TGTGCCAGTACAGGGATGGGAACTGAAGCTTTCTTT.

This chain links TRBV3-1 (or the pseudogene TRBV3-2) with TRBJ1-2; D gene uncertain. The V and J ends lost 1 base and 8 bases respectively, with 11 bases between them. The CDR3 has 13 amino acids. Germline V gene data show CDR1 as LGHDT and CDR2 as YNNKEL (reference sequence). For the CDR3, the DNA is TGTGCCAGCAGCCAAGGACGGACTGGAGGCTACACCTTC. Its protein product is CASSQGRTGGYTF.

V usage is TRBV24-1 and J usage is TRBJ2-7; TRBD1 matches 7 bases. With 7 bases clipped from V and 1 base from J, the junction kept 3 bases outside the gene matches. CDR1 and CDR2 (germline): KGHDR, SFDVKD. This CDR3 comprises 13 residues. CDR3 residues: CATRATGSYEQYF. In DNA form, the CDR3 reads TGTGCCACCAGGGCGACAGGGTCCTACGAGCAGTACTTC.

The J gene is TRBJ2-2, the V gene TRBV5-1; D is ambiguous. Trimming pared 1 base from V and 0 bases from J, leaving 10 bases between. The CDR3 extends over 16 amino acids. Looked up from germline, CDR1 is SGHRS and CDR2 is YFSETQ. CDR3 sequence (DNA): TGCGCCAGCAGCTTGTCCGGTAAACCGAACACCGGGGAGCTGTTTTTT. Amino acids: CASSLSGKPNTGELFF.

The rearrangement joins TRBV7-2 to TRBJ2-2; possibly TRBD1 for D (6 bases). The V and J ends lost 5 bases and 7 bases respectively, with 17 bases between them. Germline V lookup: CDR1 SGHTA, CDR2 FQGNSA. The CDR3 loop spans 15 amino acids. The CDR3 region has the DNA TGTGCCAGCAGCCCTATATCGCAGGGGTTCGGGGAGCTGTTTTTT. Translating gives CASSPISQGFGELFF.

V and J are TRBV7-8 and TRBJ2-2; maybe TRBD1 (6 bases). V lost 5 bases to trimming and J lost 7 bases, with 14 bases between them. CDR1 is SGHVS and CDR2 is FQNEAQ in the germline V gene. The CDR3 totals 14 residues. Here the CDR3 reads CASSLAGDVGELFF. The CDR3 nucleotides are TGTGCCAGCAGCCTCGCAGGGGACGTCGGGGAGCTGTTTTTT. Full variable domain (remainder filled in from reference TRBV7-8 and TRBJ2-2): GAGVSQSPRYKVAKRGQDVALRCDPISGHVSLFWYQQALGQGPEFLTYFQNEAQLDKSGLPSDRFFAERPEGSVSTLKIQRTQQEDSAVYLCASSLAGDVGELFFGEGSRLTVL.

Only one count was recorded for this clone. V usage is TRBV6-5 and J usage is TRBJ1-5; D is uncertain. This CDR3 spans 14 amino acids. The V end was cut by 7 bases, the J end by 0 bases, with 10 bases between. CDR1 MNHEY and CDR2 SVGAGI come from the germline V gene. The CDR3 DNA reads as TGTGCCAGCATAGGAGATTATAGCAATCAGCCCCAGCATTTT. Its protein is CASIGDYSNQPQHF.

V gene TRBV9 combines with J gene TRBJ1-1; D gene uncertain. This CDR3 is built from 13 residues. Germline CDR1 is SGDLS and CDR2 is YYNGEE. Trimming shortened V by 0 bases and J by 8 bases, and 11 bases separated the two germline ends. DNA for the CDR3: TGTGCCAGCAGCGTAGTGGTAGCCGGGGAAGCTTTCTTT. Protein sequence: CASSVVVAGEAFF.

This sequence joins TRBV9 and TRBJ2-3, with 11 bases fitting TRBD2. The junction had 0 bases not matched to a gene; V was cut back by 3 bases and J by 0 bases. CDR3 length: 15 amino acids. Germline V CDR1 and CDR2: SGDLS, YYNGEE. The CDR3: CASSGTSGSTDTQYF. The CDR3 DNA is TGTGCCAGCAGCGGGACTAGCGGGAGCACAGATACGCAGTATTTT.